This T cell receptor (beta chain) was found in a study of blood T cell repertoires in COVID-19. Turning to the study itself: Samples taken during acute and convalescent COVID-19 were collected in the United States, Italy and Spain. Sources were T cells, B-cell-depleted T cells, or PBMCs; the material itself was cDNA or gDNA.

As to this clone: Other nucleotide sequences from this sample produce the same CDR3.

Original handling: Cell counts per sample came from amplifying reference gene primers. Libraries were prepared by immunoSEQ multiplex PCR; TCRdb keeps only in-frame clonotypes and omits some of them. V, J and clone size were drawn from that table, and D and trimming were deduced from the DNA. Of about 200,000 clones listed, approximately 83% are singletons. Germline CDR1 is SGHVS and CDR2 is FNYEAQ. V lost 5 bases, J lost 3 bases, and 5 bases stayed unmatched. The CDR3 sequence is 14 residues long. V is TRBV7-6 and J is TRBJ2-7; TRBD1 matches at 9 bases. The source is a man aged 40-49 years with acute or convalescent COVID-19. Sequencing was done on a sample of peripheral blood. CDR3 amino acids: CASSRRDRDYEQYF. Here the CDR3 DNA reads TGTGCCAGCAGCCGCCGGGACAGGGACTACGAGCAGTACTTC.